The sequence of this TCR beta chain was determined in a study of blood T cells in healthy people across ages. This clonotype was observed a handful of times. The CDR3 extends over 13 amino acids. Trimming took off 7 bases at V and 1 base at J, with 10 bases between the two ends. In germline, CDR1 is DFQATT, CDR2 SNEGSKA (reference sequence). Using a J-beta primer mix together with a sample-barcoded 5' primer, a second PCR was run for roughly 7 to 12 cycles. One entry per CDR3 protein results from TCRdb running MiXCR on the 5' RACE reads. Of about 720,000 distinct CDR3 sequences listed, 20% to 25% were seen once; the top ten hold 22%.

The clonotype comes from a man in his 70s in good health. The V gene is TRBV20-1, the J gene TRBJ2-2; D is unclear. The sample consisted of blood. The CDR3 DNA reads TGCAGTGTTTATAATCAGAACACCGGGGAGCTGTTTTTT. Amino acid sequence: CSVYNQNTGELFF.